This TCR beta chain was sequenced during a study of blood T cells in healthy people across ages. Study outcomes and limitations: Donor CMV status was unknown, possibly confounding expanded clonotype changes. Diversity of TCR beta correlated strongly with naive T cell percentage.

This clonotype was recorded at least ten times. The antigen is not known. Looked up from germline, CDR1 is MNHNY and CDR2 is SVGAGI (reference sequence). The CDR3 runs to 15 residues. Trimming took 2 bases from V and 0 from J, leaving 8 bases between them. PCR was performed a second time for about 6 to 11 cycles using a sample-barcoded 5' primer and a J-beta primer mix. Sequencing recovered at least 3 million CDR3-containing paired-end reads from each sample. TCRdb redid the calling of the 5' RACE reads with MiXCR, one entry per CDR3 protein. The sample lists 1.5 million to 2 million distinct CDR3 sequences, 28% occurring once. The donors, healthy Caucasians from Russia, were aged roughly 6 to 90.

The receptor was derived from a woman aged 25 to 45 in good health. Source material: blood. V gene TRBV6-6 combines with J gene TRBJ2-1; weak D call: TRBD1 (6 bases). CDR3 nucleotides: TGTGCCAGCAGTTACGAAGGGGGCTCCTACAATGAGCAGTTCTTC. This codes for CASSYEGGSYNEQFF.